Detailed here is one T cell receptor beta chain. The repertoire was sequenced with immunoSEQ multiplex PCR; TCRdb's copy has only in-frame clones and lacks some. The sample contains 130,000 to 150,000 clones, 65% to 90% of which appear only once. The data belong to a study of blood T cell repertoires in COVID-19. Study as a whole: Sources were T cells, B-cell-depleted T cells, or PBMCs; the material itself was cDNA or gDNA.

Trimming cost V 2 bases and J 11 bases; bases outside gene matches: 13. Germline lookup yields CDR1 SGHRS and CDR2 YFSETQ. CDR3 length: 15 amino acids. The clonotype originates from a woman between 45 and 65 years old in a cohort sampled during active or convalescent COVID-19. Sequenced material: peripheral blood. V and J are TRBV5-1 and TRBJ1-5; 7 bases align to TRBD1. The CDR3 bases are TGCGCCAGCAGCTTCCTAGGGGGCGGCAAGTCGGCCCAGCATTTT. Its protein is CASSFLGGGKSAQHF.